Each of the 27 T cell receptor beta chains below was sequenced from the same sample in a study of blood T cell repertoires in COVID-19. Produced via immunoSEQ multiplex PCR; TCRdb's table is partial and in-frame only. This table holds a few hundred thousand clones, around 87% found once. Material for sequencing was peripheral blood. These receptors all come from a woman in her 50s with acute or convalescent COVID-19.

This sequence joins TRBV28 and TRBJ2-7; D is perhaps TRBD2 (7 bases). Germline CDR1 reads MDHEN; CDR2 reads SYDVKM. V lost 3 bases, J lost 0 bases, and 12 bases lay in between. This CDR3 is 15 amino acids long. CDR3 amino acids: CASSFYAGASYEQYF. The CDR3 DNA reads as TGTGCCAGCAGTTTCTACGCGGGGGCCTCCTACGAGCAGTACTTC. Combining the CDR3 with reference TRBV28 and TRBJ2-7 gives the whole variable domain DVKVTQSSRYLVKRTGEKVFLECVQDMDHENMFWYRQDPGLGLRLIYFSYDVKMKEKGDIPEGYSVSREKKERFSLILESASTNQTSMYLCASSFYAGASYEQYFGPGTRLTVT.

This chain connects TRBV7-9 to TRBJ2-7; no firm D call. The CDR3 is 14 amino acids. V was clipped by 4 bases and J by 0 bases, with 10 bases between them. Germline lookup yields CDR1 SEHNR and CDR2 FQNEAQ (reference sequence). This chain's CDR3 is CASSSTTSSYEQYF. The CDR3 DNA follows: TGTGCCAGCAGCTCCACCACGAGCTCCTACGAGCAGTACTTC.

V and J are TRBV5-1 and TRBJ2-5, with D possibly being TRBD2 (7 bases). The germline V gene encodes CDR1 SGHRS and CDR2 YFSETQ. The CDR3 runs 15 residues. The ends were cut back, 7 bases at V and 4 bases at J, with 20 bases in the middle. CDR3 bases: TGCGCCAGCTCCTGGGAGGGGGGCCGAGGAGAGACCCAGTACTTC. Residues: CASSWEGGRGETQYF.

The chain couples TRBV10-1 to TRBJ1-6; 9 bases are a match to TRBD1. The CDR3 loop spans 16 amino acids. Germline loops: CDR1 WNHNN, CDR2 SYGVQD (reference sequence). Unmatched junction bases numbered 12, after V lost 5 bases and J lost 10 bases. The CDR3, as DNA: TGCGCCAGCAGTCGTAAAAACAGGGGGCTAAGGTCACCCCTCCACTTT. Translated: CASSRKNRGLRSPLHF.

This chain connects TRBV29-1 to TRBJ1-2; 7 bases align to TRBD1. Germline V lookup: CDR1 SQVTM, CDR2 ANQGSEA. The CDR3 length is 16 residues. V trimming: 1 base; J trimming: 5 bases; junction bases outside the gene matches: 13. As DNA, the CDR3 is TGCAGCGTTGAAGGGGACAGCTCACCTCTATTGTATGGCTACACCTTC. Translation: CSVEGDSSPLLYGYTF. The full variable domain, completed using reference TRBV29-1 and TRBJ1-2, is SAVISQKPSRDICQRGTSLTIQCQVDSQVTMMFWYRQQPGQSLTLIATANQGSEATYESGFVIDKFPISRPNLTFSTLTVSNMSPEDSSIYLCSVEGDSSPLLYGYTFGSGTRLTVV.

The CDR3 nucleotides read TGTGCCAGTAGTACCCGGACAGGGGGAGGTGAAAAACTGTTTTTT. Translated, it gives CASSTRTGGGEKLFF. The chain has TRBV19 and TRBJ1-4, with 10 bases matching TRBD1. The ends lost 4 bases at V and 7 bases at J; junction bases unmatched: 6. This CDR3 is built from 15 residues. CDR1 LNHDA and CDR2 SQIVND come from the germline V gene (reference sequence).

This sequence joins TRBV18 and TRBJ1-1; D possibly corresponds to TRBD1 (6 bases). The ends were cut back, 3 bases at V and 6 bases at J, with 14 bases in the middle. Germline V gives CDR1 KGHSH, CDR2 LQKENI. The CDR3 runs to 14 residues. The CDR3 reads CASSPTGIISEAFF. Here the CDR3 DNA reads TGTGCCAGCTCACCCACAGGGATTATCTCTGAAGCTTTCTTT.

The chain couples TRBV30 to TRBJ2-5, with 11 bases lining up with TRBD1. The trim removed 4 bases at V and 3 bases at J, leaving 4 bases unmatched. Germline V CDR1 and CDR2: GTSNPN, SVGIG (reference sequence). The CDR3 is 14 amino acids. CDR3 DNA sequence: TGTGCCTGGACACCGGGACAGGGGGAAGAGACCCAGTACTTC. Its protein product is CAWTPGQGEETQYF.

The V gene is TRBV5-1, the J gene TRBJ1-1; the match to TRBD1 covers 9 bases. V gave up 1 base and J gave up 4 bases; unmatched junction bases: 2. Germline CDR1 and CDR2: SGHRS and YFSETQ. CDR3 length: 14 residues. CDR3 in amino acids: CASSLTGGGTEAFF. CDR3 in DNA: TGCGCCAGCAGCTTGACAGGGGGCGGCACTGAAGCTTTCTTT.

This chain uses TRBV9 with TRBJ2-7; D might be TRBD2 (5 bases). V was clipped by 3 bases and J by 4 bases, with 8 bases between them. Germline lookup yields CDR1 SGDLS and CDR2 YYNGEE. CDR3 length: 12 residues. CDR3 in DNA: TGTGCCAGCAGCGGCCCGGGGTACGAGCAGTACTTC. The encoded protein is CASSGPGYEQYF.

This clone was observed once. The chain links TRBV30 to TRBJ2-7, with D possibly TRBD2 on 6 matching bases. Germline CDR1 and CDR2: GTSNPN and SVGIG (reference sequence). Deletions cut 2 bases from V and 2 bases from J, with 16 bases between. The CDR3 spans 15 residues. CDR3 in DNA: TGTGCCTGGAGTCCACGACTAGTGGTTGCCTACGAGCAGTACTTC. This codes for CAWSPRLVVAYEQYF.

This clone was seen just once. This chain joins TRBV19 and TRBJ1-1; D gene unclear. The germline CDR1 and CDR2 sequences are LNHDA and SQIVND (reference sequence). V dropped 3 bases and J dropped 5 bases, with 13 bases sitting between them. The CDR3 is 14 residues long. CDR3 in DNA: TGTGCCAGTAGTATCGCAGGTTCATTAACTGAAGCTTTCTTT. This sequence encodes CASSIAGSLTEAFF.

This clone has just one count. CDR3: CASSLGTYIYEQYF. The CDR3 nucleotides read TGTGCCAGCAGCCTCGGGACTTATATCTACGAGCAGTACTTC. The chain joins TRBV3-1 (or the pseudogene TRBV3-2) to TRBJ2-7; D perhaps matches TRBD2 (6 bases). The CDR3 totals 14 residues. Germline assignment: CDR1 LGHDT and CDR2 YNNKEL (reference sequence). Trimming removed 4 bases from V and 3 bases from J, with 13 bases in between.

The chain is built from TRBV27 and TRBJ2-1; TRBD2 aligns across 8 bases. The V gene end was trimmed by 2 bases and the J gene end by 10 bases; junction bases not matched to a gene: 13. The length of the CDR3 is 16 residues. Germline V gene sequence: CDR1 MNHEY, CDR2 SMNVEV (reference sequence). The CDR3 DNA is TGTGCCAGCAGTTTAGGCCTAGGCGGGGGGTGGAGGGAGCAGTTCTTC. This encodes CASSLGLGGGWREQFF.

V is TRBV9 and J is TRBJ1-2; the match to TRBD1 covers 7 bases. The V and J ends lost 4 bases and 2 bases, in that order; junction bases with no gene match: 14. The CDR3 is 17 residues long. Germline loops: CDR1 SGDLS, CDR2 YYNGEE. CDR3: CASSPYTRGNRNYGYTF. CDR3 coding DNA: TGTGCCAGCAGCCCCTACACCAGGGGGAACAGGAACTATGGCTACACCTTC.

The chain links TRBV15 to TRBJ1-6; D remains ambiguous. The germline V gene has CDR1 LNHNV and CDR2 YYDKDF (reference sequence). V was trimmed by 1 base and J by 10 bases, leaving 14 bases between them. The CDR3 loop spans 15 amino acids. The CDR3 is CATSRVSPRESPLHF. DNA of the CDR3: TGTGCCACCAGCAGAGTTAGTCCGAGAGAGTCACCCCTCCACTTT. The whole variable domain, remainder taken from reference TRBV15 and TRBJ1-6, is DAMVIQNPRYQVTQFGKPVTLSCSQTLNHNVMYWYQQKSSQAPKLLFHYYDKDFNNEADTPDNFQSRRPNTSFCFLDIRSPGLGDTAMYLCATSRVSPRESPLHFGNGTRLTVT.

V usage is TRBV29-1 and J usage is TRBJ1-1, with D uncertain. CDR1 SQVTM and CDR2 ANQGSEA come from the germline V gene. Trimming cost V 6 bases and J 5 bases, with 10 bases left between them. The CDR3 sequence is 11 residues long. The CDR3 DNA follows: TGCAGCGTCCGTCCGGGGACTGAAGCTTTCTTT. Protein: CSVRPGTEAFF.

This chain uses TRBV5-1 with TRBJ2-1; 9 bases map to TRBD2. The J segment lost 4 bases and the V segment lost 4 bases, leaving 9 bases of the junction unmatched. Per the germline V gene, CDR1 is SGHRS and CDR2 is YFSETQ. The CDR3 spans 16 residues. The CDR3 DNA is TGCGCCAGCAGCGGAACCGGGACTAGCAAGTACAATGAGCAGTTCTTC. Its protein is CASSGTGTSKYNEQFF. Based on the CDR3 plus reference TRBV5-1 and TRBJ2-1, the full variable domain is KAGVTQTPRYLIKTRGQQVTLSCSPISGHRSVSWYQQTPGQGLQFLFEYFSETQRNKGNFPGRFSGRQFSNSRSEMNVSTLELGDSALYLCASSGTGTSKYNEQFFGPGTRLTVL.

The chain couples TRBV25-1 to TRBJ1-5; D might be TRBD1 (6 bases). The CDR3 is 14 residues long. Trimming pared 6 bases from V and 7 bases from J, leaving 16 bases between. Germline V gene data show CDR1 as MGHDK and CDR2 as SYGVNS. CDR3 sequence (DNA): TGTGCCAGCAGAGGGGCAGGGGATTGGCAGCCCCAGCATTTT. Its protein is CASRGAGDWQPQHF.

The J gene is TRBJ1-5, the V gene TRBV5-5; 9 nucleotides line up with TRBD1. The CDR3 contains 13 residues. Per germline, CDR1 SGHKS and CDR2 YYEKEE (reference sequence). The V and J ends lost 4 bases and 6 bases, in that order; junction bases with no gene match: 2. CDR3 sequence reads: CASSKQGAQPQHF. The CDR3 region has the DNA TGTGCCAGCAGCAAACAGGGGGCTCAGCCCCAGCATTTT.

This chain connects TRBV5-1 to TRBJ1-6; TRBD1 is a possible D gene (6 bases). Trimming left V 0 bases short and J 9 bases short, with 13 bases between. From germline, CDR1 is SGHRS and CDR2 YFSETQ. CDR3 length: 15 residues. For the CDR3, the DNA is TGCGCCAGCAGCTTGGAAGGGGGGGTACGTTCACCCCTCCACTTT. Protein product: CASSLEGGVRSPLHF. The entire variable domain, with the rest obtained from reference TRBV5-1 and TRBJ1-6, is as follows: KAGVTQTPRYLIKTRGQQVTLSCSPISGHRSVSWYQQTPGQGLQFLFEYFSETQRNKGNFPGRFSGRQFSNSRSEMNVSTLELGDSALYLCASSLEGGVRSPLHFGNGTRLTVT.

This clone was recorded a few times. The rearrangement uses TRBV6-2 or TRBV6-3 and TRBJ2-7; 7 nucleotides match TRBD1. Looked up from germline, CDR1 is MNHEY and CDR2 is SVGEGT. CDR3 length: 15 amino acids. After removal of 5 bases from V and 0 bases from J, the junction contained 7 bases not matched to a gene. CDR3 in amino acids: CASSPTDRDSYEQYF. The DNA for the CDR3 is TGTGCCAGCAGTCCAACAGACAGGGACTCCTACGAGCAGTACTTC.

The genes are TRBV11-1 and TRBJ2-7, with a tentative D call TRBD2 (5 bases). Looked up from germline, CDR1 is SGHAT and CDR2 is FQDESV (reference sequence). The CDR3 consists of 12 residues. V lost 6 bases and J lost 0, with 6 bases in between. CDR3 coding DNA: TGTGCCAGCAGGGGGAGCTCCTACGAGCAGTACTTC. Translated: CASRGSSYEQYF.

V gene TRBV6-5 combines with J gene TRBJ2-2, with TRBD1 identical over 9 bases. Looked up from germline, CDR1 is MNHEY and CDR2 is SVGAGI. CDR3 length: 15 residues. The V gene end was trimmed by 5 bases and the J gene end by 3 bases; junction bases not matched to a gene: 4. CDR3 protein: CASSLDRGDTGELFF. In nucleotides, the CDR3 is TGTGCCAGCAGTCTGGACAGGGGTGACACCGGGGAGCTGTTTTTT.

The chain combines TRBV7-9 with TRBJ2-3; D possibly corresponds to TRBD2 (5 bases). Germline V gives CDR1 SEHNR, CDR2 FQNEAQ (reference sequence). The CDR3 consists of 14 residues. V lost 7 bases and J 3 bases, leaving 14 bases between the germline ends. CDR3 nucleotide sequence: TGTGCCAGCAACAATGACTACGATACAGATACGCAGTATTTT. Amino acid sequence: CASNNDYDTDTQYF.

This clone was detected once. V is TRBV28 and J is TRBJ1-2, with 7 bases fitting TRBD1. The CDR3 is 14 residues long. Germline CDR1 is MDHEN and CDR2 is SYDVKM. V was clipped by 8 bases and J by 8 bases; unmatched bases: 14. CDR3 nucleotides: TGTGCCAGCGCGCTTTCGGACAGGTCCGGGGGCTACACCTTC. Protein sequence: CASALSDRSGGYTF.

The V call is TRBV5-1, the J call TRBJ2-5, with TRBD2 matching over 8 bases. The CDR3 covers 13 residues. CDR1 SGHRS and CDR2 YFSETQ come from the germline V gene. Losses at the gene ends were 4 bases for V and 3 bases for J; bases not matched to a gene: 2. CDR3 protein: CASSPGGKETQYF. As DNA, the CDR3 is TGCGCCAGCAGCCCGGGAGGGAAAGAGACCCAGTACTTC.